Below, 22 T cell receptor beta chains from the same sample are listed, as sequenced in a study of blood T cells in healthy people across ages. A J-beta primer mix and a sample-barcoded 5' primer were used in a second PCR of about 7 to 12 cycles. Each CDR3 protein gets one entry after TCRdb re-called the 5' RACE reads with MiXCR. Among 1.8 million or so distinct CDR3 sequences listed, about 39% were seen once. Sequencing was performed on blood. The receptors originated from a human donor in good health.

In its sample, this clonotype was seen a few times. The chain couples TRBV7-2 to TRBJ2-7; tentatively, D is TRBD1 or TRBD2 (5 bases each). V was shortened by 2 bases and J by 3 bases, with 23 bases between the two germline ends. Germline CDR1 is SGHTA and CDR2 is FQGNSA. CDR3 length: 18 amino acids. The CDR3 reads CASSLSGHPWTAGYEQYF. CDR3 DNA: TGTGCCAGCAGCTTATCGGGGCACCCTTGGACGGCGGGCTACGAGCAGTACTTC.

This sequence joins TRBV11-3 and TRBJ2-1; D possibly corresponds to TRBD1 (6 bases). CDR3 size: 18 residues. V lost 3 bases, J lost 0 bases, and 18 bases lay in between. The germline V gene encodes CDR1 SGHNT and CDR2 YENEEA. The CDR3 DNA follows: TGTGCCAGCAGCTTCCCCCCCACAGGGAGCAGCTCCTACAATGAGCAGTTCTTC. Its protein product is CASSFPPTGSSSYNEQFF.

This clonotype was seen only a few times. The chain couples TRBV29-1 to TRBJ2-3; a possible D gene is TRBD2 (5 bases). The germline gives CDR1 SQVTM, CDR2 ANQGSEA. The CDR3 has 17 residues. V lost 1 base and J lost 0, with 17 bases in between. The CDR3 reads CSVEGAADYTSTDTQYF. The CDR3 DNA follows: TGCAGCGTTGAAGGGGCTGCCGACTACACTAGCACAGATACGCAGTATTTT.

This sequence joins TRBV7-2 and TRBJ2-5; D is unresolved. CDR1 is SGHTA, CDR2 FQGNSA, per germline. Trimming cost V 4 bases and J 2 bases, with 8 bases left between them. This CDR3 spans 13 amino acids. In nucleotides, the CDR3 is TGTGCCAGCAGCTCGGTGCAGCAAGAGACCCAGTACTTC. This gives the protein CASSSVQQETQYF. The variable domain in full, completed from reference TRBV7-2 and TRBJ2-5, reads GAGVSQSPSNKVTEKGKDVELRCDPISGHTALYWYRQSLGQGLEFLIYFQGNSAPDKSGLPSDRFSAERTGGSVSTLTIQRTQQEDSAVYLCASSSVQQETQYFGPGTRLLVL.

The chain employs TRBV15 and TRBJ2-1; weak D call: TRBD2 (5 bases). The CDR3 is 15 residues long. Deletions cut 4 bases from V and 5 bases from J, with 15 bases between. Per germline, CDR1 LNHNV and CDR2 YYDKDF (reference sequence). The CDR3 loop reads CATSTADSAHNEQFF. The CDR3 DNA reads as TGTGCCACCAGCACGGCGGACTCCGCCCACAATGAGCAGTTCTTC.

The J gene is TRBJ1-2, the V gene TRBV9; D is unclear. Trimming stripped 4 bases from V and 3 bases from J, with 19 bases between. Germline V gives CDR1 SGDLS, CDR2 YYNGEE. This CDR3 region has 16 residues. The chain's CDR3 is CASSTNPASPDYGYTF. CDR3 DNA sequence: TGTGCCAGCAGCACAAACCCGGCCTCGCCCGACTATGGCTACACCTTC.

V gene TRBV5-6 combines with J gene TRBJ2-7; the D call may be TRBD1 or TRBD2 (6 bases each). V was trimmed by 0 bases and J by 10 bases, leaving 11 bases between them. The germline gives CDR1 SGHDT, CDR2 YYEEEE. CDR3 size: 12 residues. Here the CDR3 reads CASSLGTGGQYF. The CDR3, as DNA: TGTGCCAGCAGCTTGGGGACCGGGGGCCAGTACTTC.

The table lists this clonotype with a few counts. The genes are TRBV2 and TRBJ1-1; a possible D gene is TRBD1 (5 bases). V lost 4 bases, J lost 0 bases, and 12 bases lay in between. The CDR3 sequence is 15 residues long. The germline V gene has CDR1 SNHLY and CDR2 FYNNEI. The CDR3 here is CASSVGALMNTEAFF. CDR3 nucleotides: TGTGCCAGCAGTGTAGGGGCTCTTATGAACACTGAAGCTTTCTTT.

In this sample, this clonotype turned up a few times. The chain is built from TRBV7-9 and TRBJ1-2; D is unresolved. V dropped 1 base and J dropped 6 bases, with 18 bases sitting between them. The CDR3 is 16 residues long. Germline V gene data show CDR1 as SEHNR and CDR2 as FQNEAQ (reference sequence). DNA of the CDR3: TGTGCCAGCAGCTTAGGTAGCGCTAGCGAGGTCCATGGCTACACCTTC. Translation gives CASSLGSASEVHGYTF.

This clonotype was recorded only once. This chain uses TRBV20-1 with TRBJ2-1; D is unclear. V shed 1 base and J shed 0 bases, with 10 bases lying between them. Germline lookup yields CDR1 DFQATT and CDR2 SNEGSKA (reference sequence). This CDR3 is built from 15 residues. This CDR3 is CSARVPSSSYNEQFF. Here the CDR3 DNA reads TGCAGTGCTAGAGTTCCCTCGAGCTCCTACAATGAGCAGTTCTTC.

This clonotype came up a few times. CDR3 protein: CASSPFSIGGGSTGELFF. The DNA of the CDR3 is TGCGCCAGCAGCCCTTTTTCGATTGGCGGGGGGAGTACCGGGGAGCTGTTTTTT. V gene TRBV4-1 combines with J gene TRBJ2-2; 8 positions agree with TRBD2. Germline lookup yields CDR1 MGHRA and CDR2 YSYEKL. V lost 4 bases to trimming and J lost 5 bases; unmatched junction nucleotides: 15. This CDR3 spans 18 amino acids.

This clonotype has a single count. The chain combines TRBV24-1 with TRBJ2-1; the match to TRBD2 covers 10 bases. The trim removed 3 bases at V and 7 bases at J, leaving 8 bases unmatched. Germline-derived CDR1 and CDR2 are KGHDR and SFDVKD. The CDR3 totals 16 residues. CDR3 amino acids: CATSDPKRGGYNEQFF. The CDR3 coding sequence is TGTGCCACCAGTGATCCTAAGCGGGGGGGCTATAATGAGCAGTTCTTC.

This clonotype was observed a few times. J is TRBJ1-2 and V is TRBV24-1, with D unclear. CDR1 and CDR2 (germline): KGHDR, SFDVKD. Trimming pared 2 bases from V and 2 bases from J, leaving 14 bases between. The CDR3 covers 16 residues. This CDR3 reads CATSDSRRANNYGYTF. CDR3 nucleotide sequence: TGTGCCACCAGTGATTCCCGGAGGGCCAACAACTATGGCTACACCTTC.

This CDR3 reads CASSQEMGVEQYF. The CDR3 DNA reads as TGCGCCAGCAGCCAAGAAATGGGGGTCGAGCAGTACTTC. This rearrangement joins TRBV4-3 to TRBJ2-7; the D gene could be TRBD1 or TRBD2 (5 bases each). Trimming took off 0 bases at V and 6 bases at J, with 9 bases between the two ends. Germline assignment: CDR1 LGHNA and CDR2 YSLEER. The CDR3 totals 13 residues.

The sample holds a few counts of this clonotype. The chain employs TRBV10-2 and TRBJ2-5; the D gene could be TRBD1 or TRBD2 (5 bases each). Trimming took 6 bases from V and 5 from J, leaving 16 bases between them. There are 14 residues in the CDR3. The germline V gene has CDR1 WSHSY and CDR2 SAAADI. CDR3 DNA: TGCGCCAGCAGCCAATCCGGGGCGATTGAGACCCAGTACTTC. Translation gives CASSQSGAIETQYF.

The rearrangement uses TRBV20-1 and TRBJ1-2; D unclear. V was trimmed by 1 base and J by 1 base, leaving 13 bases between them. Germline CDR1 is DFQATT and CDR2 is SNEGSKA (reference sequence). The CDR3 spans 15 residues. The CDR3 nucleotides are TGCAGTGCTAGAGCGGTGGCTTTAGTTAACTATGGCTACACCTTC. Its protein product is CSARAVALVNYGYTF.

This clonotype was seen ten or more times. CDR3 sequence: CASSLVGGGKNIQYF. The CDR3 nucleotides read TGTGCCAGCAGCTTGGTTGGGGGGGGGAAAAACATTCAGTACTTC. This chain uses TRBV7-2 with TRBJ2-4, with 7 bases lining up with TRBD2. The CDR3 spans 15 residues. Germline V gene sequence: CDR1 SGHTA, CDR2 FQGNSA. The V segment lost 3 bases and the J segment 4 bases; nucleotides outside the gene matches: 6.

This sequence joins TRBV7-2 and TRBJ2-7; D is possibly TRBD1 (5 bases). V was cut by 3 bases and J by 2 bases, with 14 bases left in between. The CDR3 extends over 15 amino acids. CDR1 SGHTA and CDR2 FQGNSA come from the germline V gene. This CDR3 is CASSLTVNNPYEQYF. CDR3 DNA sequence: TGTGCCAGCAGCTTGACAGTGAACAATCCCTACGAGCAGTACTTC.

This clonotype was seen repeatedly, ten times or more. The chain employs TRBV29-1 and TRBJ2-5; 8 positions agree with TRBD1. The V gene end was trimmed by 5 bases and the J gene end by 4 bases; junction bases not matched to a gene: 3. Germline CDR1 is SQVTM and CDR2 is ANQGSEA. CDR3 length: 12 residues. CDR3 DNA: TGCAGCGTTCCTACAGGGGGAGAGACCCAGTACTTC. Translating it yields CSVPTGGETQYF.

This clonotype was detected a few times. The chain links TRBV20-1 to TRBJ2-7, with D possibly matching TRBD2 (5 bases). The V end lost 3 bases, the J end lost 1 base, and 13 bases lay between the germline ends. The CDR3 spans 14 residues. Germline V lookup: CDR1 DFQATT, CDR2 SNEGSKA (reference sequence). The CDR3 bases are TGCAGTGCTAGGTCGGGGATCTGGTCCTACGAGCAGTACTTC. Amino acids: CSARSGIWSYEQYF.

Only a few counts were recorded for this clonotype. The rearrangement joins TRBV24-1 to TRBJ2-6; 7 bases align to TRBD1. From germline, CDR1 is KGHDR and CDR2 SFDVKD. After removal of 9 bases from V and 1 base from J, the junction contained 8 bases not matched to a gene. This CDR3 spans 16 amino acids. CDR3 nucleotide sequence: TGTGCCACCGGGGACAGTATGACATCTGGGGCCAACGTCCTGACTTTC. This encodes CATGDSMTSGANVLTF.

In this sample, this clonotype turned up a few times. This chain joins TRBV20-1 and TRBJ2-5; the match to TRBD2 covers 10 bases. V trimming: 3 bases; J trimming: 5 bases; junction bases outside the gene matches: 9. Germline V gives CDR1 DFQATT, CDR2 SNEGSKA (reference sequence). This CDR3 has 15 amino acids. CDR3 DNA sequence: TGCAGTGCTAGCCGGACTAGCGGAGGAGGGGAGACCCAGTACTTC. It translates to CSASRTSGGGETQYF.